A selection of T cell receptor beta chains follows, all from one sample in a study of human T cells and chemical hapten exposure. TCRdb re-derived calls from the RACE reads in MiXCR, one entry per CDR3 protein. This table holds about 190,000 distinct CDR3 sequences, around a quarter found once. The sample in question was whole blood, obtained in connection with sensitization to the hapten diphenylcyclopropenone (DPC). The source is a woman aged 35 to 49 with alopecia areata. Some clones in this sample may be carry-over from other donors' samples. CDR3s include the opening cysteine and the closing phenylalanine or tryptophan. The D gene is left open where the match is weak. Expanded clones are given a class, and other clones once, few, many or no size at all.

NA,TRBJ2-7,TRBV6-6,few,TGTGCCAGCAACCCTCACATCTCCTACGAGCAGTACTTC,CASNPHISYEQYF
TRBD2,TRBJ2-7,TRBV6-2/TRBV6-3,many,TGTGCTTGTAAGCGGGACGGAGGACCCTACGAGCAGTACTTC,CACKRDGGPYEQYF
NA,TRBJ1-1,TRBV16,NA,TGTGCCAGCAGCCAATCAGCAGGGAGGGGGGTTGAAGCTTTCTTT,CASSQSAGRGVEAFF
TRBD1,TRBJ2-5,TRBV6-5,NA,TGTGCCAGCAGTTACTCACAGGGGGCGAAAGAGACCCAGTACTTC,CASSYSQGAKETQYF
NA,TRBJ2-6,TRBV29-1,many,TGCAGCGCCGCCGACCCGCACGCTGGGGCCAACGTCCTGACTTTC,CSAADPHAGANVLTF
NA,TRBJ2-2,TRBV10-3,NA,TGTGCCATCGGGGACATAAACACCGGGGAGCTGTTTTTT,CAIGDINTGELFF
NA,TRBJ1-1,TRBV9,NA,TGTGCCAGCAGCGTAATGGCGAACACTGAAGCTTTCTTT,CASSVMANTEAFF
NA,TRBJ2-3,TRBV7-2,NA,TGTGCCAGCAGCCTGGTCGACACAGATACGCAGTATTTT,CASSLVDTDTQYF
TRBD2,TRBJ2-3,TRBV20-1,NA,TGCAGTGCTAGAGCTACTAGCGGGACGGGAGATACGCAGTATTTT,CSARATSGTGDTQYF
NA,TRBJ2-3,TRBV4-3,few,TGCGCCAGCAGCCGCTTGGGGGAGAGCACAGATACGCAGTATTTT,CASSRLGESTDTQYF
NA,TRBJ2-2,TRBV29-1,NA,TGCAGCGTTGATGGGGAAACGAACACCGGGGAGCTGTTTTTT,CSVDGETNTGELFF
TRBD1,TRBJ1-1,TRBV29-1,NA,TGCAGCGTGGACAGGGGGGGGAACACTGAAGCTTTCTTT,CSVDRGGNTEAFF
TRBD1,TRBJ2-7,TRBV29-1,NA,TGCAGCGGACAACAGGGGGATGCCTACGAGCAGTACTTC,CSGQQGDAYEQYF
NA,TRBJ1-2,TRBV28,NA,TGTGCCAGCAGTCTCACACAACGTGTAGGAGGAGCTAACTATGGCTACACCTTC,CASSLTQRVGGANYGYTF
TRBD1,TRBJ1-2,TRBV27,NA,TGTGCCAGCAGCGCTACAGGGGGGAGGGCGTATGGCTACACCTTC,CASSATGGRAYGYTF
NA,TRBJ2-1,TRBV7-9,many,TGTGCCAGCAGCTTAGGACGGGGGCAGGTCACGGATGAGCAGTTCTTC,CASSLGRGQVTDEQFF
TRBD2,TRBJ2-1,TRBV7-9,NA,TGTGCCAGCAGTTCTAGCATTACACTAGCGGGCTCCTACAATGAGCAGTTCTTC,CASSSSITLAGSYNEQFF
NA,TRBJ2-3,TRBV10-3,NA,TGTGCCATCTCTGGAGGGAGCCGAGGCACAGATACGCAGTATTTT,CAISGGSRGTDTQYF
TRBD1,TRBJ1-4,TRBV6-2/TRBV6-3,NA,TGTGCCACGCGGGACAGGGGACGAGGAGATAAACTGTTTTTT,CATRDRGRGDKLFF
TRBD1,TRBJ2-7,TRBV13,many,TGTGCCAGCAGCCCCCGGGACAGGACCTACGAGCAGTACTTC,CASSPRDRTYEQYF
NA,TRBJ2-1,TRBV7-2,NA,TGTGCCAGCAGCCGCGACAGGTATAACTACAATGAGCAGTTCTTC,CASSRDRYNYNEQFF
TRBD2,TRBJ2-2,TRBV28,NA,TGTGCCAGCAGTTCAGCCGGGGGGGCGAACACCGGGGAGCTGTTTTTT,CASSSAGGANTGELFF
NA,TRBJ1-1,TRBV20-1,few,TGCAGTGCCACGCAATGGGGAAGCAGCCCTGAAGCTTTCTTT,CSATQWGSSPEAFF
NA,TRBJ2-1,TRBV7-9,NA,TGTGCCAGCAGCTTAATTGAGGACATGGAGTTCTTC,CASSLIEDMEFF
TRBD2,TRBJ2-2,TRBV27,NA,TGTGCCAGCAGAACTAGCGGATCCCCCGGGGAGCTGTTTTTT,CASRTSGSPGELFF
NA,TRBJ1-2,TRBV7-2,once,TGTGCCAGCAGCTTAGCGAGGGGTGTAGGTGGCTACACCTTC,CASSLARGVGGYTF
NA,TRBJ1-4,TRBV7-9,few,TGTGCCAGCAGCTTTACCGCCGGGAGTGAAAAACTGTTTTTT,CASSFTAGSEKLFF
NA,TRBJ2-7,TRBV5-1,once,TGCGCCAGCAGCTTCAACCAGGGGCACGAGCAGTACTTC,CASSFNQGHEQYF
NA,TRBJ1-2,TRBV7-9,NA,TGTGCCAGCAGCTTAGTTCCCAGTCAGGAGGGCTATGGCTACACCTTC,CASSLVPSQEGYGYTF
NA,TRBJ2-6,TRBV2,NA,TGTGCCAGCAGTGGGACAGGGAGGGTCTCTGGGGCCAACGTCCTGACTTTC,CASSGTGRVSGANVLTF
NA,TRBJ1-5,TRBV4-1,NA,TGCGCCAGCAGCCAAGACCCACGGGGCCATCAGCCCCAGCATTTT,CASSQDPRGHQPQHF
NA,TRBJ1-1,TRBV12-3/TRBV12-4,NA,TGTGCCAGCAGTCAGGGTATCGTGAACACTGAAGCTTTCTTT,CASSQGIVNTEAFF
TRBD1,TRBJ1-2,TRBV28,NA,TGTGCCAGCAGTCACGTGACAGGGAATGGCTACACCTTC,CASSHVTGNGYTF
TRBD2,TRBJ2-1,TRBV28,NA,TGTGCCAGCAGTTTCCCTGCGGCGGGGGGGTCCTACAATGAGCAGTTCTTC,CASSFPAAGGSYNEQFF
NA,TRBJ2-2,TRBV28,NA,TGTGCCAGCAGGACGACGAACACCGGGGAGCTGTTTTTT,CASRTTNTGELFF
TRBD1,TRBJ1-1,TRBV27,few,TGTGCCAGCAGATTGACAGGGGTGAACACTGAAGCTTTCTTT,CASRLTGVNTEAFF
NA,TRBJ2-4,TRBV6-5,NA,TGTGCCAGCAGCCGGAGCACGACTAGTGGGATTCAGTACTTC,CASSRSTTSGIQYF
NA,TRBJ2-1,TRBV11-1,NA,TGTGCCAGCAGCTTAAGTGGGACAACCTACAATGAGCAGTTCTTC,CASSLSGTTYNEQFF
NA,TRBJ2-7,TRBV20-1,NA,TGCAGTGCTTACAGGGATTCCTACGAGCAGTACTTC,CSAYRDSYEQYF
NA,TRBJ1-1,TRBV20-1,NA,TGCAGTGCGGGGGGAGCCGCAGGGAAGACTGAAGCTTTCTTT,CSAGGAAGKTEAFF
NA,TRBJ2-1,TRBV3-1,few,TGTGCCAGCAGCCAAAACAGGGGGAGGGCCTACAATGAGCAGTTCTTC,CASSQNRGRAYNEQFF
NA,TRBJ2-2,TRBV6-4,NA,TGTGCCAGCAGTGACTCGAGGGACACCGGGGAGCTGTTTTTT,CASSDSRDTGELFF
NA,TRBJ1-1,TRBV20-1,few,TGCAGTGCTAGAGATCCCAGGTACGCGAACACTGAAGCTTTCTTT,CSARDPRYANTEAFF
NA,TRBJ2-3,TRBV6-2/TRBV6-3,few,TGTGCCAGCAGTTCCTACTCAGGGTTCGATACGCAGTATTTT,CASSSYSGFDTQYF
NA,TRBJ2-2,TRBV25-1,NA,TGTGCCAGCAGTGCCAGCGGGTTCTCTTTTTCGGCCGGGGAGCTGTTTTTT,CASSASGFSFSAGELFF
TRBD1,TRBJ1-2,TRBV7-2,NA,TGTGCCAGCAGCTTAGGATCAGGGGGCGGCTATGGCTACACCTTC,CASSLGSGGGYGYTF
NA,TRBJ2-7,TRBV11-2,few,TGTGCCAGCAGCTGGGGGGAGCAGTACTTC,CASSWGEQYF